The rows below give T cell receptor beta chains drawn from one sample of a study of cytomegalovirus exposure and HLA in healthy donors. Produced via immunoSEQ multiplex PCR; TCRdb's table is partial and in-frame only. There are over 130,000 clones in the sample; about 84% occur only once, and 2% to 2.5% lies in the top ten. Sequenced input: PBMCs. These receptors were taken from a man in his forties or fifties in good health and CMV-seronegative. Each CDR3 is given with its conserved first and last residue. Each record gives: J gene, V gene, D gene, clone size, CDR3 DNA, CDR3 protein. D genes are given only for firm matches. Rows may omit the clone size; those that give it use once, few, many or a size class.

J gene: TRBJ1-5
V gene: TRBV19
D gene: TRBD1
clone size: -
CDR3 DNA: TGTGCCAGTAGTATTCTGTTGGGACAGGGGGCAGCTTATAGCAATCAGCCCCAGCATTTT
CDR3 protein: CASSILLGQGAAYSNQPQHF

J gene: TRBJ2-3
V gene: TRBV5-1
D gene: -
clone size: -
CDR3 DNA: TGCGCCAGCAGCTTGGGGCCCGAGGTGAATACGCAGTATTTT
CDR3 protein: CASSLGPEVNTQYF

J gene: TRBJ2-7
V gene: TRBV6-1
D gene: TRBD1
clone size: -
CDR3 DNA: TGTGCCACCTCGAGGGGGCATGTCGAGTACTTC
CDR3 protein: CATSRGHVEYF

J gene: TRBJ2-7
V gene: TRBV6-6
D gene: -
clone size: -
CDR3 DNA: TGTGCCAGCAGTCAAGACAGCTACGAGCAGTACTTC
CDR3 protein: CASSQDSYEQYF

J gene: TRBJ2-5
V gene: TRBV7-9
D gene: -
clone size: -
CDR3 DNA: TGTGCCAGCAGCTTTGGCGGAGGCCAAGAGACCCAGTACTTC
CDR3 protein: CASSFGGGQETQYF

J gene: TRBJ1-5
V gene: TRBV27
D gene: -
clone size: -
CDR3 DNA: TGTGCCTCCAAGGTCGGCGGTAACAATCAGCCCCAGCATTTT
CDR3 protein: CASKVGGNNQPQHF

J gene: TRBJ2-7
V gene: TRBV29-1
D gene: -
clone size: -
CDR3 DNA: TGCAGCGCCCGACAGGCTCTAACCTACGAGCAGTACTTC
CDR3 protein: CSARQALTYEQYF

J gene: TRBJ1-4
V gene: TRBV7-9
D gene: TRBD1
clone size: -
CDR3 DNA: TGTGCCAGCAGCCCGGGACAGCCTAATGAAAAACTGTTTTTT
CDR3 protein: CASSPGQPNEKLFF

J gene: TRBJ1-1
V gene: TRBV5-1
D gene: TRBD1
clone size: -
CDR3 DNA: TGCGCCAGCAGCTTCGGGACAGCCGAAGCTTTCTTT
CDR3 protein: CASSFGTAEAFF

J gene: TRBJ2-5
V gene: TRBV7-2
D gene: TRBD2
clone size: once
CDR3 DNA: TGTGCCAGCAGCTTATCGTCGACTAGCGGGGTGGGGACCCAGTACTTC
CDR3 protein: CASSLSSTSGVGTQYF

J gene: TRBJ1-1
V gene: TRBV2
D gene: -
clone size: -
CDR3 DNA: TGTGCCAGCAGTCCACAGGGATTTGGATCGTCCACTGAAGCTTTCTTT
CDR3 protein: CASSPQGFGSSTEAFF